A single sample gave rise to the 27 T cell receptor beta chains below, sequenced in a study of cytomegalovirus exposure and HLA in healthy donors. In the PCR, 60 Vbeta and 13 Jbeta primers were used. Only in-frame clones appear in the TCRdb table, and some are missing; sequencing was by immunoSEQ multiplex PCR. In the table there are roughly 93,000 clones, around 72% of which are singletons. The sample taken for sequencing was PBMCs. The receptor source for this set is a male donor in good health and CMV-seronegative.

The chain carries TRBV7-8 and TRBJ2-7; TRBD1 matches 8 bases. The CDR3 loop spans 15 amino acids. J was trimmed by 2 bases and V by 5 bases; bases with no gene match: 8. Germline CDR1 is SGHVS and CDR2 is FQNEAQ. The CDR3 coding sequence is TGTGCCAGCAGCCGCGGGACAGGACCGACCTACGAGCAGTACTTC. Translating it yields CASSRGTGPTYEQYF.

This rearrangement joins TRBV27 to TRBJ2-3, with TRBD1 matching 11 bases. The CDR3 has 16 amino acids. Germline V gives CDR1 MNHEY, CDR2 SMNVEV (reference sequence). The junction had 2 bases not matched to a gene; V was cut back by 0 bases and J by 3 bases. The CDR3 loop reads CASSLSGQGETDTQYF. The CDR3 DNA sequence: TGTGCCAGCAGTTTATCGGGACAGGGGGAAACAGATACGCAGTATTTT.

This clone was counted once. This sequence joins TRBV7-9 and TRBJ2-1; D may be TRBD2 (5 bases). V dropped 5 bases and J dropped 1 base, with 12 bases sitting between them. The germline V gene has CDR1 SEHNR and CDR2 FQNEAQ (reference sequence). The CDR3 has 15 amino acids. DNA of the CDR3: TGTGCCAGCAGCCAAGTAGCGCTTTCCTACAATGAGCAGTTCTTC. Translating it yields CASSQVALSYNEQFF.

The chain is built from TRBV5-4 and TRBJ1-1; the D gene is possibly TRBD1 (6 bases). CDR3 length equals 15 residues. From germline, CDR1 is SGHNT and CDR2 YYREEE (reference sequence). CDR3 sequence (DNA): TGTGCTGCCAGCAGGGGCACTGGTACCCACACTGAAGCTTTCTTT. Its protein product is CAASRGTGTHTEAFF.

The V call is TRBV9, the J call TRBJ2-1, with TRBD2 identical over 8 bases. The CDR3 extends over 14 amino acids. The V and J ends lost 10 bases and 3 bases, in that order; junction bases with no gene match: 9. Germline V gene data show CDR1 as SGDLS and CDR2 as YYNGEE. CDR3 amino acids: CASEAGDSYNEQFF. The DNA for the CDR3 is TGTGCCTCAGAAGCGGGAGACAGCTACAATGAGCAGTTCTTC.

V usage is TRBV27 and J usage is TRBJ1-2; D not resolved. The germline gives CDR1 MNHEY, CDR2 SMNVEV (reference sequence). The length of the CDR3 is 13 residues. Trimming left V 3 bases short and J 2 bases short, with 7 bases between. CDR3 protein: CASSFYSNYGYTF. The CDR3 region has the DNA TGTGCCAGCAGTTTTTACAGCAACTATGGCTACACCTTC.

V and J are TRBV5-1 and TRBJ2-7; D remains unclear. The germline V gene has CDR1 SGHRS and CDR2 YFSETQ. CDR3 length equals 15 residues. V gave up 0 bases and J gave up 1 base, with 11 bases separating them. DNA of the CDR3: TGCGCCAGCAGCTTGGAAACAGCTTCATCCTACGAGCAGTACTTC. As protein: CASSLETASSYEQYF.

This clone has a handful of counts. This chain connects TRBV5-1 to TRBJ1-2, with D uncertain. The CDR3 sequence is 15 residues long. With 2 bases removed from V and 3 bases from J, the gap between germline ends came to 14 bases. Looked up from germline, CDR1 is SGHRS and CDR2 is YFSETQ. The CDR3 region has the DNA TGCGCCAGCAGCTTCCTTCTTGGGAGGGACTATGGCTACACCTTC. The encoded protein is CASSFLLGRDYGYTF. Full variable domain (missing parts from reference TRBV5-1 and TRBJ1-2): KAGVTQTPRYLIKTRGQQVTLSCSPISGHRSVSWYQQTPGQGLQFLFEYFSETQRNKGNFPGRFSGRQFSNSRSEMNVSTLELGDSALYLCASSFLLGRDYGYTFGSGTRLTVV.

CDR3 sequence: CASSLVTDSNQPQHF. The CDR3 DNA reads TGTGCCAGCAGCTTAGTTACAGATAGCAATCAGCCCCAGCATTTT. The chain employs TRBV7-2 and TRBJ1-5; D uncertain. Germline CDR1 SGHTA, CDR2 FQGNSA. The CDR3 contains 15 residues. Trimming cost V 1 base and J 0 bases, with 7 bases left between them.

This chain uses TRBV5-6 with TRBJ2-7; D uncertain. V lost 2 bases, J lost 3 bases, and 3 bases lay in between. The length of the CDR3 is 11 residues. Germline V CDR1 and CDR2: SGHDT, YYEEEE. CDR3 nucleotide sequence: TGTGCCAGCAGCTTTAACTACGAGCAGTACTTC. Residues: CASSFNYEQYF.

The rearrangement joins TRBV27 to TRBJ2-5; 7 bases line up with TRBD1. This CDR3 comprises 15 residues. After removal of 3 bases from V and 2 bases from J, the junction contained 6 bases not matched to a gene. The V gene's germline CDR1 is MNHEY and CDR2 SMNVEV (reference sequence). The CDR3 protein is CASSFSQGSQETQYF. The CDR3 region has the DNA TGTGCCAGCAGTTTCTCACAGGGGTCACAAGAGACCCAGTACTTC.

This clone showed up just a few times. V is TRBV6-1 and J is TRBJ1-5, with D unclear. The germline gives CDR1 MNHNS, CDR2 SASEGT. Trimming shortened V by 6 bases and J by 7 bases, and 19 bases separated the two germline ends. The CDR3 extends over 15 amino acids. Here the CDR3 DNA reads TGTGCCAGCAGCCGATTAAGCGAGGGTGGGCAGCCCCAGCATTTT. This gives the protein CASSRLSEGGQPQHF.

This chain uses TRBV9 with TRBJ2-3, with D unresolved. CDR1 and CDR2 from the germline V gene are SGDLS and YYNGEE. CDR3 length: 14 amino acids. V shed 2 bases and J shed 2 bases, with 9 bases lying between them. Written as DNA, the CDR3 is TGTGCCAGCAGCGTCGCCAGGCCCACAGATACGCAGTATTTT. It yields the protein CASSVARPTDTQYF. The entire variable domain, with the rest obtained from reference TRBV9 and TRBJ2-3, is as follows: DSGVTQTPKHLITATGQRVTLRCSPRSGDLSVYWYQQSLDQGLQFLIQYYNGEERAKGNILERFSAQQFPDLHSELNLSSLELGDSALYFCASSVARPTDTQYFGPGTRLTVL.

The chain carries TRBV6-1 and TRBJ2-2; a weak D match, TRBD1 (5 bases). V dropped 0 bases and J dropped 7 bases, with 6 bases sitting between them. There are 13 residues in the CDR3. Germline loops: CDR1 MNHNS, CDR2 SASEGT. The CDR3 DNA reads TGTGCCAGCAGTGAAGCAAGGGGCGGGGAGCTGTTTTTT. Its translation is CASSEARGGELFF.

The V and J genes are TRBV11-2 and TRBJ1-3, with 10 bases that match TRBD1. The CDR3 is 17 residues long. J was trimmed by 6 bases and V by 3 bases; bases with no gene match: 11. Germline V gives CDR1 SGHAT, CDR2 FQNNGV. This CDR3 is CASSFVLGQGVPNTIYF. DNA for the CDR3: TGTGCCAGCAGCTTTGTACTTGGACAGGGGGTTCCAAACACCATATATTTT.

This clone was picked up a small number of times. The chain combines TRBV2 with TRBJ2-7, with 8 positions matching TRBD1. This CDR3 is 17 amino acids long. Unmatched junction bases numbered 8, after V lost 1 base and J lost 0 bases. Germline-derived CDR1 and CDR2 are SNHLY and FYNNEI. The CDR3 protein is CASSEESGGAGSYEQYF. The CDR3 DNA reads as TGTGCCAGCAGTGAAGAGTCAGGGGGCGCCGGCTCCTACGAGCAGTACTTC.

The chain recombines TRBV6-1 with TRBJ1-2; 12 nucleotides match TRBD1. The CDR3 loop spans 15 amino acids. Germline V gene sequence: CDR1 MNHNS, CDR2 SASEGT. Germline trimming cut 5 bases from V and 4 bases from J; bases unmatched to any gene: 5. CDR3 nucleotide sequence: TGTGCCAGCAGTCCCGGGACAGGGGGCTCCTATGGCTACACCTTC. It encodes CASSPGTGGSYGYTF.

The V call is TRBV6-6, the J call TRBJ2-3; 9 bases are a match to TRBD2. Germline V gives CDR1 MNHNY, CDR2 SVGAGI (reference sequence). The CDR3 has 14 amino acids. Germline trimming cut 6 bases from V and 6 bases from J; bases unmatched to any gene: 7. CDR3 amino acids: CASRPTSGRDTQYF. DNA for the CDR3: TGTGCCAGCAGACCAACTAGCGGGCGGGATACGCAGTATTTT.

This chain connects TRBV7-3 to TRBJ1-1, with 9 bases lining up with TRBD1. Per germline, CDR1 SGHTA and CDR2 FQGTGA. CDR3 size: 15 residues. J lost 4 bases, V lost 6 bases, and 9 bases had no gene match. The CDR3 here is CASRTTGTGITEAFF. The CDR3 bases are TGTGCCAGCAGGACAACCGGGACAGGGATCACTGAAGCTTTCTTT.

The chain is built from TRBV6-6 and TRBJ2-1; tentative D call: TRBD1 (6 bases). Germline V gene data show CDR1 as MNHNY and CDR2 as SVGAGI (reference sequence). The CDR3 is made up of 14 amino acids. The germline V and J ends were trimmed by 4 bases and 8 bases, with 15 bases remaining between them. The CDR3 region is CASSSRTASDEQFF. The CDR3 DNA sequence: TGTGCCAGCAGTTCCCGGACAGCGAGCGATGAGCAGTTCTTC.

This clone was observed a handful of times. J is TRBJ2-7 and V is TRBV13; 8 bases fit TRBD1. Per the germline V gene, CDR1 is PRHDT and CDR2 is FYEKMQ (reference sequence). The V gene end was trimmed by 6 bases and the J gene end by 4 bases; junction bases not matched to a gene: 8. The CDR3 length is 14 residues. In DNA, the CDR3 is TGTGCCAGCAGTTGGACAGGGTACTTTTACGAGCAGTACTTC. As protein: CASSWTGYFYEQYF.

The chain uses TRBV5-6 and TRBJ2-1; possible D gene TRBD1, 5 bases. Germline V gives CDR1 SGHDT, CDR2 YYEEEE. V was pared by 0 bases and J by 4 bases, with 14 bases between. This CDR3 comprises 16 residues. The CDR3 spells CASSLGLVTVYNEQFF. In nucleotides, the CDR3 is TGTGCCAGCAGCTTGGGGTTGGTGACAGTTTACAATGAGCAGTTCTTC.

The chain combines TRBV11-2 with TRBJ2-1; 10 bases line up with TRBD2. The CDR3 runs 14 residues. Germline V lookup: CDR1 SGHAT, CDR2 FQNNGV. Germline trimming cut 6 bases from V and 4 bases from J; bases unmatched to any gene: 3. This CDR3 is CASRKREGYNEQFF. The CDR3 region has the DNA TGTGCCAGCAGGAAGCGGGAGGGGTACAATGAGCAGTTCTTC.

This chain joins TRBV28 and TRBJ1-5; no clear D. This CDR3 contains 12 residues. Trimming removed 8 bases from V and 0 bases from J, with 5 bases in between. Germline loops: CDR1 MDHEN, CDR2 SYDVKM. The CDR3 nucleotides read TGTGCCAGCTTTATTAGCAATCAGCCCCAGCATTTT. This sequence encodes CASFISNQPQHF.

The V call is TRBV13, the J call TRBJ1-4, with a possible D match to TRBD1 (6 bases). Germline V gives CDR1 PRHDT, CDR2 FYEKMQ (reference sequence). This CDR3 is built from 14 residues. Trimming stripped 2 bases from V and 8 bases from J, with 12 bases between. This chain's CDR3 is CASSLQGSGEKLFF. The CDR3 nucleotides are TGTGCCAGCAGCTTACAGGGGTCAGGGGAAAAACTGTTTTTT. The variable domain in full, completed from reference TRBV13 and TRBJ1-4, reads AAGVIQSPRHLIKEKRETATLKCYPIPRHDTVYWYQQGPGQDPQFLISFYEKMQSDKGSIPDRFSAQQFSDYHSELNMSSLELGDSALYFCASSLQGSGEKLFFGSGTQLSVL.

This chain's CDR3 is CASSPPTGPYEQYF. CDR3 in DNA: TGTGCCAGCAGTCCCCCGACAGGACCCTACGAGCAGTACTTC. The V and J genes are TRBV28 and TRBJ2-7; a weak D match, TRBD1 (6 bases). This CDR3 comprises 14 residues. Trimming removed 5 bases from V and 2 bases from J, with 13 bases in between. Germline V gene data show CDR1 as MDHEN and CDR2 as SYDVKM.

J is TRBJ2-1 and V is TRBV5-6; TRBD2 is a possible D gene (5 bases). The CDR3 runs to 14 residues. V dropped 4 bases and J dropped 4 bases, with 12 bases sitting between them. Germline CDR1 is SGHDT and CDR2 is YYEEEE. Written as DNA, the CDR3 is TGTGCCAGCAGCCCCCTTCGAGGGTACAATGAGCAGTTCTTC. It is translated as CASSPLRGYNEQFF. The complete variable domain, with remaining parts taken from reference TRBV5-6 and TRBJ2-1, reads DAGVTQSPTHLIKTRGQQVTLRCSPKSGHDTVSWYQQALGQGPQFIFQYYEEEERQRGNFPDRFSGHQFPNYSSELNVNALLLGDSALYLCASSPLRGYNEQFFGPGTRLTVL.